This TCR beta chain was found in a study of cytomegalovirus exposure and HLA in healthy donors. At the level of the study: In terms of ancestry, the Caucasian-associated cluster contained roughly four fifths of the approximately 380 genotyped donors.

The CDR3 consists of 14 residues. With 2 bases clipped from V and 3 bases from J, the junction kept 3 bases outside the gene matches. CDR1 is MDHEN, CDR2 SYDVKM, per germline. Study outcomes and limitations: Some 17,000 TCR beta sequences were associated with HLA alleles at 0.05 false discovery rate in a later analysis. A previous analysis found most TCR beta V segments productive roughly 87% or roughly 30% of the time. A later examination showed that TCR association rates differed by HLA locus, with DRB1 most and HLA-C fewest.

Notes on this clone: Antigen specificity is unknown.

60 Vbeta and 13 Jbeta primers were used in PCR. The method was immunoSEQ multiplex PCR; TCRdb's version includes in-frame clones alone and lacks a portion of them. The top ten hold less than 3% of the sample, which has some 200,000 clones, almost 70% seen once. This chain connects TRBV28 to TRBJ2-7; 8 bases fit TRBD1. This TCR was recovered from a man aged 40-49 years in good health and CMV-seropositive. The source material was PBMCs. Written as DNA, the CDR3 is TGTGCCAGCAGTTTAAGGGACAGGATCTACGAGCAGTACTTC. Translated, it gives CASSLRDRIYEQYF.